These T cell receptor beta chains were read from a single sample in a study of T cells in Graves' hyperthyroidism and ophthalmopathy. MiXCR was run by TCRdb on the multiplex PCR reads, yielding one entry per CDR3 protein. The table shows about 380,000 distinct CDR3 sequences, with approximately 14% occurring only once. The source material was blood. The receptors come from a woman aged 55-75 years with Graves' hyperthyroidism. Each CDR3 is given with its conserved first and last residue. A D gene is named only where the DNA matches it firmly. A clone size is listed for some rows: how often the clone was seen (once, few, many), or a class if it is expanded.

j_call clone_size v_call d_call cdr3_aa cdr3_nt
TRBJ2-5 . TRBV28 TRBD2 CASSSESSGRVKTQYF TGTGCCAGCAGTTCGGAATCTAGCGGGAGGGTGAAGACCCAGTACTTC
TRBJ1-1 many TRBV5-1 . CASSLDTEAFF TGCGCCAGCAGCTTGGACACTGAAGCTTTCTTT
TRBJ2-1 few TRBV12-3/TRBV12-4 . CASSPVNSYNEQFF TGTGCCAGCAGTCCGGTTAACTCCTACAATGAGCAGTTCTTC
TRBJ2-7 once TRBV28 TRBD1 CATKPGTGALEQYF TGTGCCACCAAGCCGGGGACAGGGGCGCTCGAGCAGTACTTC
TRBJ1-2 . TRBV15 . CATSRGVPQDYGYTF TGTGCCACCAGCAGAGGGGTTCCGCAGGACTATGGCTACACCTTC
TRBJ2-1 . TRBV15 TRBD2 CATSRDLASGNEQFF TGTGCCACCAGCAGAGATTTGGCTAGCGGGAATGAGCAGTTCTTC
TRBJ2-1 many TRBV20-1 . CSARGERVSEQFF TGCAGTGCTAGAGGGGAGAGGGTTAGTGAGCAGTTCTTC
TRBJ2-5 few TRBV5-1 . CASSLGAEQETQYF TGCGCCAGCAGCTTGGGAGCGGAGCAAGAGACCCAGTACTTC
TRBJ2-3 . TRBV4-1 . CASSQVGGTGEGGTQYF TGCGCCAGCAGCCAAGTAGGAGGGACCGGCGAGGGAGGTACGCAGTATTTT
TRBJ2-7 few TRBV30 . CAWARGHFSYEQYF TGTGCCTGGGCGAGGGGACACTTCTCCTACGAGCAGTACTTC
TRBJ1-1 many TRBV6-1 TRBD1 CASSSAAGGNTEAFF TGTGCCAGCAGTTCCGCGGCAGGGGGGAACACTGAAGCTTTCTTT
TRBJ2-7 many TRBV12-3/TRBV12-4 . CASSLTEYEQYF TGTGCCAGCAGTTTAACAGAATACGAGCAGTACTTC
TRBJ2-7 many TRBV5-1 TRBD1 CASSTVRGGVYEQYF TGCGCCAGCAGCACTGTGAGAGGGGGCGTTTACGAGCAGTACTTC
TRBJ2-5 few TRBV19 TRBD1 CASKRTGEETQYF TGTGCCAGTAAGAGGACAGGGGAAGAGACCCAGTACTTC
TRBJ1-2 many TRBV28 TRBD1 CASRGTGENYGYTF TGTGCCAGCAGGGGGACAGGGGAAAACTATGGCTACACCTTC
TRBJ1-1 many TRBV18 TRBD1 CASSQETGGAGAFF TGTGCCAGCTCTCAAGAGACAGGGGGCGCAGGAGCTTTCTTT
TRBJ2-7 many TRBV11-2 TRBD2 CASSLTSGNYGGYEQYF TGTGCCAGCAGCTTAACTAGCGGGAACTACGGAGGGTACGAGCAGTACTTC
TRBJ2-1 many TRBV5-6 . CASRGVTVARNEQFF TGTGCCAGCAGGGGAGTCACAGTTGCGAGGAATGAGCAGTTCTTC
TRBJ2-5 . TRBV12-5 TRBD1 CASGFRQGKETQYF TGTGCTAGTGGTTTCCGACAGGGTAAAGAGACCCAGTACTTC
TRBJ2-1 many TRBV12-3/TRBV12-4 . CASSPPRGGPYNEQFF TGTGCCAGCAGCCCTCCTAGGGGGGGGCCTTACAATGAGCAGTTCTTC
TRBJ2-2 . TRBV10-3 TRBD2 CAISESSSGSNTGELFF TGTGCCATCAGTGAGTCCTCTAGCGGGAGTAACACCGGGGAGCTGTTTTTT
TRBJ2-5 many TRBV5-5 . CASSQNREETQYF TGTGCCAGCAGCCAAAACAGGGAAGAGACCCAGTACTTC
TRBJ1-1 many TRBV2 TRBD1 CASSDYEGAAFF TGTGCCAGCAGTGATTATGAGGGGGCAGCTTTCTTT
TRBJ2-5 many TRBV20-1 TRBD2 CSARMAGTRFQETQYF TGCAGTGCTAGGATGGCCGGGACTAGGTTCCAAGAGACCCAGTACTTC
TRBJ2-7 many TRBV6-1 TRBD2 CASSEVASGSYEQYF TGTGCCAGCAGTGAAGTGGCTAGCGGGAGCTACGAGCAGTACTTC
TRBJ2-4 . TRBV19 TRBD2 CASKISGLAKNIQYF TGTGCCAGTAAGATTAGCGGGCTAGCCAAAAACATTCAGTACTTC
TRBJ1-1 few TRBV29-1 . CSVEEVGWNTEAFF TGCAGCGTTGAAGAAGTAGGGTGGAACACTGAAGCTTTCTTT
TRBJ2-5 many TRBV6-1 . CASSDFLGGQETQYF TGTGCCAGCAGTGATTTTCTCGGGGGCCAAGAGACCCAGTACTTC
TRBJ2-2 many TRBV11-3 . CASSLGRRATGELFF TGTGCCAGCAGCTTAGGTCGGAGGGCCACCGGGGAGCTGTTTTTT
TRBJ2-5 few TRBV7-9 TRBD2 CASSIAGMQETQYF TGTGCCAGCAGCATAGCGGGGATGCAAGAGACCCAGTACTTC
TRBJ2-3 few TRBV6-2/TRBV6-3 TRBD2 CASSDLGTSGTDTQYF TGTGCCAGCAGTGACCTCGGGACTAGCGGCACAGATACGCAGTATTTT
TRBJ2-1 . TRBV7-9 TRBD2 CASSLDPGLAGLYNEQFF TGTGCCAGCAGCTTAGATCCGGGACTAGCGGGCCTGTACAATGAGCAGTTCTTC
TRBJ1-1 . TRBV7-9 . CASSLGSGWLDTEAFF TGTGCCAGCAGCTTAGGTTCGGGGTGGTTGGACACTGAAGCTTTCTTT
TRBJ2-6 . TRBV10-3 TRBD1 CAISAQGAGGANVLTF TGTGCCATCTCCGCCCAGGGGGCGGGTGGGGCCAACGTCCTGACTTTC
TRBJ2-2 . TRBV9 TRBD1 CASLLGGDRTGELFF TGTGCCAGCCTATTGGGCGGGGACAGGACCGGGGAGCTGTTTTTT
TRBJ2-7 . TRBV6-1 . CASSRTRGLEQYF TGTGCCAGCAGCCGGACTAGGGGGCTCGAGCAGTACTTC
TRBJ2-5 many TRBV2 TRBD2 CASSQMTSGRETQYF TGTGCCAGCAGTCAGATGACTAGCGGTAGGGAGACCCAGTACTTC
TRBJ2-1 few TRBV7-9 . CASSRPRYEASSYNEQFF TGTGCCAGCAGTCGACCTCGATACGAGGCTAGCTCCTACAATGAGCAGTTCTTC
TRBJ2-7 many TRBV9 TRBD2 CASSPLGLAGGSEQYF TGTGCCAGCAGCCCCTTGGGGCTAGCGGGAGGGTCCGAGCAGTACTTC
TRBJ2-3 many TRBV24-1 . CATSDLEPSGTDTQYF TGTGCCACCAGTGATTTAGAGCCTAGCGGCACAGATACGCAGTATTTT
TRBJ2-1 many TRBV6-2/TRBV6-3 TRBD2 CASRPPGLKGDEQFF TGTGCCAGCAGGCCTCCGGGACTAAAGGGCGATGAGCAGTTCTTC
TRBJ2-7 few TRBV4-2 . CASSQAGVQYF TGTGCCAGCAGCCAAGCGGGGGTGCAGTACTTC
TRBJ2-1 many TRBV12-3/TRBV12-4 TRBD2 CASGTSGCYEQFF TGTGCCAGCGGGACTAGCGGGTGCTATGAGCAGTTCTTC